This T cell receptor beta chain was profiled in a study of human T cells and chemical hapten exposure. Study-wide background: The study sensitized with 2% DPC on an approximately 2 cm by approximately 2 cm patch of upper inner arm skin.

This CDR3 comprises 16 residues. CDR1 and CDR2 (germline): SGHKS, YYEKEE (reference sequence). Trimming took 3 bases from V and 6 from J; bases not matched to a gene: 10. This clonotype was found a few times. The study used a library that attached unique molecular identifiers to individual cDNA molecules. TCRdb independently ran MiXCR on the RACE reads; one entry per CDR3 protein. The sample lists under 100,000 distinct CDR3 sequences, more than 8.5% seen once, with roughly 2.5% in the top ten. Noted time point: patch test 2, 6 weeks after DPC sensitization. Treatment of the sample: therapeutic diphenylcyclopropenone sensitization with weekly scalp DPC. At every patch-test visit, blood was drawn before the patch test was applied.

The material sequenced was whole blood, taken in connection with sensitization to the hapten diphenylcyclopropenone (DPC). This rearrangement joins TRBV5-5 to TRBJ1-5; 9 nucleotides align to TRBD1. The clonotype was recovered from a young woman with alopecia areata. Some clones in this sample may be carry-over from other donors' samples. Written as DNA, the CDR3 is TGTGCCAGCAGCTCCCTACCCCCGGACAGGGGTCAGCCCCAGCATTTT. Residues: CASSSLPPDRGQPQHF.